These 5 T cell receptor beta chains share one sample of origin, sequenced in a study of blood T cell repertoires in COVID-19. TCRdb's table, derived via immunoSEQ multiplex PCR, lists solely in-frame clones and lacks some. Altogether about 410,000 clones are present, about nine tenths being singletons, with the ten largest covering 1.7%. Input material: PBMCs or T cells enriched from blood (not recorded which). These receptors were obtained from a woman in her twenties or thirties who had recovered from COVID-19.

The gene calls are TRBV6-1 and TRBJ2-2; TRBD1 matches 8 bases. Germline values: CDR1 MNHNS, CDR2 SASEGT. Losses at the gene ends were 3 bases for V and 16 bases for J; bases not matched to a gene: 13. This CDR3 has 14 residues. The CDR3, as DNA: TGTGCCAGCAGTGAGGCCCCTAGCAGGGGGCGCGGGTTTTTT. It encodes CASSEAPSRGRGFF.

V and J are TRBV19 and TRBJ1-1; weak D call: TRBD1 (5 bases). Trimming took 5 bases from V and 3 from J, leaving 19 bases between them. The germline gives CDR1 LNHDA, CDR2 SQIVND (reference sequence). The CDR3 runs to 16 residues. In DNA form, the CDR3 reads TGTGCCAGTAGTGAAACGGGGTACCGGGGGGACACTGAAGCTTTCTTT. It translates to CASSETGYRGDTEAFF. Variable domain in full (rest from reference TRBV19 and TRBJ1-1): DGGITQSPKYLFRKEGQNVTLSCEQNLNHDAMYWYRQDPGQGLRLIYYSQIVNDFQKGDIAEGYSVSREKKESFPLTVTSAQKNPTAFYLCASSETGYRGDTEAFFGQGTRLTVV.

V usage is TRBV6-6 and J usage is TRBJ1-2; D might be TRBD1 (6 bases). CDR1 is MNHNY and CDR2 is SVGAGI in the germline V gene (reference sequence). V dropped 4 bases and J dropped 7 bases, with 10 bases sitting between them. CDR3 length: 12 residues. The CDR3 DNA reads TGTGCCAGCAGTTTACAGGGTGGTGGCTACACCTTC. Translating it yields CASSLQGGGYTF.

The V call is TRBV7-2, the J call TRBJ1-1, with D possibly being TRBD1 (5 bases). CDR3 length equals 14 residues. The V gene's germline CDR1 is SGHTA and CDR2 FQGNSA. Trimming removed 3 bases from V and 0 bases from J, with 8 bases in between. CDR3 sequence reads: CASSFGRVNTEAFF. The CDR3 nucleotides are TGTGCCAGCAGCTTTGGCAGGGTGAACACTGAAGCTTTCTTT.

V gene TRBV10-1 combines with J gene TRBJ1-1; tentative D call: TRBD1 (6 bases). The V end was cut by 7 bases, the J end by 1 base, with 10 bases between. Germline values: CDR1 WNHNN, CDR2 SYGVQD (reference sequence). The CDR3 has 13 residues. The CDR3 DNA sequence: TGCGCCAGCAAGGACAGCCGGAACACTGAAGCTTTCTTT. This sequence encodes CASKDSRNTEAFF.